The next 3 T cell receptor beta chains were all read from a single sample in a study of cytomegalovirus exposure and HLA in healthy donors. Assay used: immunoSEQ multiplex PCR; TCRdb lists only in-frame clones, some missing. The table has 250,000 to 300,000 clones, 90% seen once; the top ten hold 0.37%. Material: PBMCs. Every receptor here comes from a woman younger than 35 in good health and CMV-seronegative.

The chain employs TRBV4-1 and TRBJ1-6; 12 bases line up with TRBD1. This CDR3 is built from 19 residues. Per the germline V gene, CDR1 is MGHRA and CDR2 is YSYEKL. V trimming: 3 bases; J trimming: 2 bases; junction bases outside the gene matches: 8. CDR3 protein: CASSHEGQGASAYNSPLHF. As DNA, the CDR3 is TGCGCCAGCAGCCACGAGGGACAGGGGGCGAGCGCCTATAATTCACCCCTCCACTTT.

The chain links TRBV30 to TRBJ1-1; D unclear. CDR3 length: 11 amino acids. From germline, CDR1 is GTSNPN and CDR2 SVGIG (reference sequence). Trimming shortened V by 1 base and J by 10 bases, and 10 bases separated the two germline ends. This chain's CDR3 is CAWSGEVLAFF. CDR3 bases: TGTGCCTGGAGTGGGGAGGTATTAGCTTTCTTT.

The rearrangement joins TRBV6-5 to TRBJ1-2; 9 nucleotides line up with TRBD1. Germline CDR1 and CDR2: MNHEY and SVGAGI. V trimming: 6 bases; J trimming: 2 bases; junction bases outside the gene matches: 4. The CDR3 length is 14 residues. This chain's CDR3 is CASRTGGVNYGYTF. CDR3 coding DNA: TGTGCCAGCAGAACAGGGGGCGTAAACTATGGCTACACCTTC.